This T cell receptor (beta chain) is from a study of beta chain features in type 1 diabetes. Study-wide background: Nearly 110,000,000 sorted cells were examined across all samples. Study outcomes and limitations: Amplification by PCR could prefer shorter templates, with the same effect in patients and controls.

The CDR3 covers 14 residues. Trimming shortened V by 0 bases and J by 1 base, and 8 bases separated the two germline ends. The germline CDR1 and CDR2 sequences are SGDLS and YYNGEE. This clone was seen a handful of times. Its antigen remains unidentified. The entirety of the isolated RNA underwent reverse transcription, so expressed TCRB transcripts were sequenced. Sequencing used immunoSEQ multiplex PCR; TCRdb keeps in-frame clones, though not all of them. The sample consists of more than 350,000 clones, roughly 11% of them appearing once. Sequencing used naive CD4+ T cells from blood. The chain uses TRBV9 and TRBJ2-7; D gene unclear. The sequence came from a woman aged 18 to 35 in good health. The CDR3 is CASSVAPLSYEQYF. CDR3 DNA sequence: TGTGCCAGCAGCGTAGCTCCCCTATCCTACGAGCAGTACTTC.